Shown below are 28 T cell receptor beta chains from a single sample sequenced in a study of CD8+CD57+ T cells in acquired aplastic anemia. TCR beta VDJ and CDR3 profiles were obtained from a genomic DNA template. Each CDR3 protein is one row after TCRdb ran MiXCR on the reads. Here the sample spans around 430,000 distinct CDR3 sequences, less than 35% being singletons. CD8+CD57+ cell expansion, shown by flow cytometry, had occurred in the patients selected for sequencing. Sequenced input: sorted CD4+, CD8+, or CD8+CD57+ T cells (not recorded which) from PBMCs. The receptors come from a human donor with aplastic anemia.

Ten or more counts support this clonotype. The V call is TRBV20-1, the J call TRBJ2-5, with no clear D. The CDR3 is made up of 11 amino acids. Germline CDR1 reads DFQATT; CDR2 reads SNEGSKA (reference sequence). Trimming removed 2 bases at V and 1 base at J, with 2 bases between. Here the CDR3 DNA reads TGCAGTGCTAGACCCCAAGAGACCCAGTACTTC. This gives the protein CSARPQETQYF.

The rearrangement joins TRBV9 to TRBJ2-2; D gene uncertain. The germline V gene has CDR1 SGDLS and CDR2 YYNGEE. The CDR3 contains 11 residues. V was cut by 0 bases and J by 8 bases, with 2 bases left in between. CDR3 DNA: TGTGCCAGCAGCGTAGAAGGGGAGCTGTTTTTT. This gives the protein CASSVEGELFF.

The V call is TRBV25-1, the J call TRBJ1-5; 7 bases line up with TRBD1. The CDR3 is made up of 16 amino acids. V lost 2 bases, J lost 11 bases, and 15 bases stayed unmatched. CDR1 and CDR2 from the germline V gene are MGHDK and SYGVNS. CDR3 sequence (DNA): TGTGCCAGCAGTGAACTTGTAAGGTCAGAGCAGGGGGCCCAGCATTTT. This encodes CASSELVRSEQGAQHF.

The chain links TRBV5-1 to TRBJ2-1; D is undetermined. Trimming removed 2 bases from V and 5 bases from J, with 17 bases in between. Germline lookup yields CDR1 SGHRS and CDR2 YFSETQ. CDR3 length: 16 amino acids. The CDR3 nucleotides are TGCGCCAGCAGCTTAGGACGGGTCCCCACCGACAATGAGCAGTTCTTC. Amino acid sequence: CASSLGRVPTDNEQFF.

The chain has TRBV15 and TRBJ2-7, with 10 positions matching TRBD2. The CDR3 loop spans 15 amino acids. Germline CDR1 is LNHNV and CDR2 is YYDKDF (reference sequence). Unmatched junction bases numbered 6, after V lost 4 bases and J lost 3 bases. The CDR3 reads CATSIHTSGNYEQYF. In DNA, the CDR3 is TGTGCCACCAGCATACACACTAGCGGGAACTACGAGCAGTACTTC.

Notes on this clonotype: This sequence may be a read error, since a much larger clone differs from it by one base. V gene TRBV5-1 combines with J gene TRBJ1-6; D uncertain. Germline-derived CDR1 and CDR2 are SGHRS and YFSETQ. Trimming removed 0 bases from V and 8 bases from J, with 15 bases in between. The CDR3 sequence is 16 residues long. The CDR3 reads CASSLAAGNGDSPLHF. The CDR3 bases are TGCGCCAGCAGCTTGGCCGCGGGAAATGGTGATTCACCCCTCCACTTT.

This clonotype was recorded once. This may be a read error: a much more frequent sequence differs by one nucleotide. The V call is TRBV19, the J call TRBJ2-1, with D unresolved. Per germline, CDR1 LNHDA and CDR2 SQIVND (reference sequence). Trimming took 1 base from V and 7 from J, leaving 11 bases between them. The CDR3 consists of 14 residues. Here the CDR3 DNA reads TGTGCCAGTAGTATAGCACAAATAGGTAATGAGCAGTTCTTC. Protein sequence: CASSIAQIGNEQFF.

The table lists this clonotype with a count of one. CDR3 DNA sequence: TGCAGCGAGTATTCGGGAGGGTTAACAGATACGCAGTATTTT. Translating it yields CSEYSGGLTDTQYF. J is TRBJ2-3 and V is TRBV20-1; 8 bases align to TRBD2. The germline gives CDR1 DFQATT, CDR2 SNEGSKA (reference sequence). This CDR3 contains 14 residues.

The chain uses TRBV20-1 and TRBJ2-4; weak D call: TRBD1 (5 bases). V was pared by 2 bases and J by 8 bases, with 10 bases between. This CDR3 has 12 amino acids. In germline, CDR1 is DFQATT, CDR2 SNEGSKA (reference sequence). The CDR3, as DNA: TGCAGTGCTAGACAGGGCCAAGACATTCAGTACTTC. Its translation is CSARQGQDIQYF.

In the case of this clonotype: Since a much larger clone is just one base distant, this may be a read error. The chain uses TRBV11-1 and TRBJ1-2, with 8 bases fitting TRBD1. Germline values: CDR1 SGHAT, CDR2 FQDESV (reference sequence). Losses at the gene ends were 5 bases for V and 4 bases for J; bases not matched to a gene: 6. The CDR3 has 14 amino acids. The CDR3 is CASSQGQASYGYTF. CDR3 nucleotide sequence: TGTGCCAGCAGCCAGGGACAGGCGAGCTATGGCTACACCTTC.

This chain joins TRBV25-1 and TRBJ1-5; maybe TRBD1 (5 bases). The CDR3 spans 13 residues. The V and J ends lost 7 bases and 0 bases respectively, with 7 bases between them. The germline CDR1 and CDR2 sequences are MGHDK and SYGVNS. The CDR3 loop reads CASKGHSNQPQHF. CDR3 DNA sequence: TGTGCCAGCAAAGGACATAGCAATCAGCCCCAGCATTTT.

This clonotype has more than one count but fewer than ten. The V call is TRBV29-1, the J call TRBJ2-5; TRBD2 might be the D (6 bases). CDR1 and CDR2 from the germline V gene are SQVTM and ANQGSEA. This CDR3 has 11 residues. V gave up 4 bases and J gave up 3 bases, with 6 bases separating them. The CDR3 region is CSVAGEETQYF. For the CDR3, the DNA is TGCAGCGTTGCGGGGGAAGAGACCCAGTACTTC.

This clonotype was found a few times. A much larger clone sits a single nucleotide away, making a read error possible. As the CDR3 is not closed by the conserved phenylalanine or tryptophan, this likely results from a read error. The rearrangement links TRBV5-1 to TRBJ1-5, with D unclear. Germline V lookup: CDR1 SGHRS, CDR2 YFSETQ. This CDR3 has 13 residues. The V gene lost 0 bases and the J gene lost 6 bases, with 7 bases spanning the gap. CDR3 amino acids: CASSLDGAQPQHS. In DNA, the CDR3 is TGCGCCAGCAGCTTGGATGGCGCTCAGCCCCAGCATTCT.

This clonotype came up a few times. The chain has TRBV2 and TRBJ2-7, with 9 bases aligning to TRBD2. Losses at the gene ends were 8 bases for V and 7 bases for J; bases not matched to a gene: 9. CDR3 length equals 13 residues. CDR1 is SNHLY, CDR2 FYNNEI, per germline. The CDR3: CASGEGLAREQYF. Here the CDR3 DNA reads TGTGCCAGCGGAGAAGGACTAGCGAGGGAGCAGTACTTC. The variable domain in full, with the rest retrieved from reference TRBV2 and TRBJ2-7, is EPEVTQTPSHQVTQMGQEVILRCVPISNHLYFYWYRQILGQKVEFLVSFYNNEISEKSEIFDDQFSVERPDGSNFTLKIRSTKLEDSAMYFCASGEGLAREQYFGPGTRLTVT.

This clonotype was detected only a few times. This CDR3 is CASSPPFRDRGSYEQYF. CDR3 bases: TGTGCCAGCTCACCACCGTTCCGCGACAGGGGCTCCTACGAGCAGTACTTC. This chain joins TRBV18 and TRBJ2-7, with 8 bases that match TRBD1. The J segment lost 0 bases and the V segment lost 0 bases, leaving 7 bases of the junction unmatched. CDR3 length equals 17 residues. Germline V gene sequence: CDR1 KGHSH, CDR2 LQKENI.

Ten or more counts support this clonotype. The V and J genes are TRBV2 and TRBJ1-5, with a tentative D call TRBD1 (5 bases). The germline V and J ends were trimmed by 7 bases and 4 bases, with 17 bases remaining between them. CDR3 size: 15 residues. Germline V gene data show CDR1 as SNHLY and CDR2 as FYNNEI. The CDR3 loop is CASTPDTGGNQPQHF. CDR3 nucleotides: TGTGCCAGCACTCCCGACACCGGGGGGAATCAGCCCCAGCATTTT.

This clonotype was seen only a few times. The rearrangement uses TRBV7-2 and TRBJ2-7; D is perhaps TRBD1 (5 bases). The germline V gene has CDR1 SGHTA and CDR2 FQGNSA. The germline V and J ends were trimmed by 5 bases and 2 bases, with 13 bases remaining between them. CDR3 length: 14 residues. CDR3 DNA: TGTGCCAGCAGCCCAGGGTGGGAAACCTACGAGCAGTACTTC. It codes for CASSPGWETYEQYF.

This chain uses TRBV30 with TRBJ2-2; D remains ambiguous. V was pared by 4 bases and J by 1 base, with 7 bases between. This CDR3 comprises 13 residues. Germline CDR1 and CDR2: GTSNPN and SVGIG (reference sequence). The CDR3 here is CAWTYQNTGELFF. As DNA, the CDR3 is TGTGCCTGGACTTATCAGAACACCGGGGAGCTGTTTTTT.

This chain's CDR3 is CASYRMGQVGGGNTIYF. DNA for the CDR3: TGTGCCAGTTACCGAATGGGGCAGGTTGGCGGTGGAAACACCATATATTTT. The V gene is TRBV2, the J gene TRBJ1-3; TRBD1 is a possible D gene (5 bases). Per the germline V gene, CDR1 is SNHLY and CDR2 is FYNNEI. The CDR3 consists of 17 residues. Trimming stripped 9 bases from V and 3 bases from J, with 24 bases between.

This clonotype showed up many times. The gene calls are TRBV20-1 and TRBJ2-7; possibly TRBD2 for D (5 bases). Germline V gene lookup returns CDR1 DFQATT and CDR2 SNEGSKA (reference sequence). Trimming took 5 bases from V and 4 from J, leaving 12 bases between them. This CDR3 contains 12 residues. CDR3 coding DNA: TGCAGTGCTGGCCCCGGGGTTTACGAGCAGTACTTC. Its protein product is CSAGPGVYEQYF.

This clonotype was seen ten or more times. The chain uses TRBV29-1 and TRBJ2-5; D is unresolved. CDR1 and CDR2 (germline): SQVTM, ANQGSEA. Trimming removed 7 bases at V and 2 bases at J, with 8 bases between. CDR3 length: 11 residues. In DNA form, the CDR3 reads TGCAGCGGCGAACGGCAAGAGACCCAGTACTTC. It codes for CSGERQETQYF.

This clonotype was seen many times. The J gene is TRBJ1-1, the V gene TRBV10-3, with D perhaps matching TRBD1 (6 bases). V lost 10 bases and J 1 base, leaving 16 bases between the germline ends. The CDR3 has 14 amino acids. CDR1 and CDR2 from the germline V gene are ENHRY and SYGVKD. CDR3 loop: CATVSIQGNTEAFF. The CDR3 bases are TGTGCCACCGTCTCCATACAGGGGAACACTGAAGCTTTCTTT.

The chain is built from TRBV19 and TRBJ2-1, with D unclear. Trimming shortened V by 4 bases and J by 3 bases, and 7 bases separated the two germline ends. Germline V gives CDR1 LNHDA, CDR2 SQIVND (reference sequence). This CDR3 has 13 residues. This chain's CDR3 is CASSKGNYNEQFF. CDR3 bases: TGTGCCAGTAGTAAAGGAAACTACAATGAGCAGTTCTTC.

This clonotype was counted at least ten times. The chain uses TRBV2 and TRBJ1-3; D perhaps matches TRBD1 (6 bases). This CDR3 has 16 residues. Trimming left V 3 bases short and J 1 base short, with 13 bases between. Germline V gives CDR1 SNHLY, CDR2 FYNNEI. The CDR3 bases are TGTGCCAGCAGTGACTACAGGGTATCGTCTGGAAACACCATATATTTT. Its translation is CASSDYRVSSGNTIYF.

This clonotype was seen ten or more times. The V gene is TRBV2, the J gene TRBJ1-4; 9 bases are shared with TRBD1. J lost 10 bases, V lost 4 bases, and 7 bases had no gene match. The CDR3 has 14 amino acids. Germline values: CDR1 SNHLY, CDR2 FYNNEI. CDR3 amino acids: CASSAGTGRGKLFF. In nucleotides, the CDR3 is TGTGCCAGCAGTGCCGGGACAGGGCGTGGAAAACTGTTTTTT.

This clonotype was picked up a small number of times. The gene calls are TRBV4-1 and TRBJ2-7; 9 bases match TRBD1. The CDR3 is made up of 15 amino acids. The junction had 9 bases not matched to a gene; V was cut back by 2 bases and J by 7 bases. From germline, CDR1 is MGHRA and CDR2 YSYEKL. The CDR3 DNA is TGCGCCAGCAGCCAAAGGACAGGGGAGTTAATTGAGCAGTACTTC. The encoded protein is CASSQRTGELIEQYF.

A few counts support this clonotype. V gene TRBV4-2 combines with J gene TRBJ2-5; D gene ambiguous. Germline CDR1 LGHNA, CDR2 YNFKEQ. V lost 2 bases to trimming and J lost 3 bases, with 10 bases between them. CDR3 length: 14 residues. CDR3 loop: CASSQKGFEETQYF. In nucleotides, the CDR3 is TGTGCCAGCAGCCAAAAGGGCTTCGAAGAGACCCAGTACTTC.

This chain uses TRBV15 with TRBJ2-7; 10 bases line up with TRBD2. The CDR3 is 15 amino acids. The J segment lost 3 bases and the V segment lost 1 base, leaving 3 bases of the junction unmatched. Germline V lookup: CDR1 LNHNV, CDR2 YYDKDF (reference sequence). The CDR3 here is CATSRAASGSYEQYF. The CDR3 region has the DNA TGTGCCACCAGCAGAGCGGCTAGCGGGAGCTACGAGCAGTACTTC.